A single sample is the source of the 9 T cell receptor beta chains below, sequenced in a study. Via MiXCR, TCRdb re-called the 5' RACE reads, giving one row per CDR3 protein. Seen here are under 6,500 distinct CDR3 sequences, about 75% observed once, and the top ten hold about 3.9%. The specimen sequenced was memory CD4+ T cells sorted from a lymph node. The subset is: memory CD4+ T cells, CD4+CD45RO+CD25-. These receptors were taken from a female donor with breast cancer.

V gene TRBV4-2 combines with J gene TRBJ1-2; TRBD1 is a possible D gene (5 bases). Germline V gives CDR1 LGHNA, CDR2 YNFKEQ. The CDR3 spans 15 residues. V was pared by 1 base and J by 3 bases, with 12 bases between. Written as DNA, the CDR3 is TGTGCCAGCAGCCAAGGGTCGGGGCTGTACTATGGCTACACCTTC. This encodes CASSQGSGLYYGYTF.

This chain uses TRBV7-3 with TRBJ1-1; possibly TRBD1 for D (6 bases). V was shortened by 5 bases and J by 5 bases, with 18 bases between the two germline ends. The germline V gene encodes CDR1 SGHTA and CDR2 FQGTGA. The CDR3 loop spans 15 amino acids. CDR3 amino acids: CASSLYRATSTEAFF. The DNA for the CDR3 is TGTGCCAGCAGCCTATACAGGGCAACAAGTACTGAAGCTTTCTTT. Complete variable domain (other parts from reference TRBV7-3 and TRBJ1-1): GAGVSQTPSNKVTEKGKYVELRCDPISGHTALYWYRQSLGQGPEFLIYFQGTGAADDSGLPNDRFFAVRPEGSVSTLKIQRTERGDSAVYLCASSLYRATSTEAFFGQGTRLTVV.

The rearrangement uses TRBV6-7 and TRBJ2-5; D gene ambiguous. TRBV6-7 is given ORF status, its function remaining uncertain. There are 14 residues in the CDR3. Trimming removed 5 bases from V and 5 bases from J, with 15 bases in between. The CDR3 DNA follows: TGTGCCAGCAGTGATGGTGGCAGTATCGAGACCCAGTACTTC. Translation: CASSDGGSIETQYF.

The chain recombines TRBV7-9 with TRBJ1-1, with 7 bases that match TRBD1. Germline CDR1 and CDR2: SEHNR and FQNEAQ (reference sequence). Unmatched junction bases numbered 4, after V lost 5 bases and J lost 4 bases. This CDR3 region has 13 residues. CDR3 amino acids: CASSRAGGTEAFF. For the CDR3, the DNA is TGTGCCAGCAGCCGAGCAGGGGGCACTGAAGCTTTCTTT.

The sample holds one count of this clonotype. The gene calls are TRBV7-6 and TRBJ1-6; TRBD1 agrees at 7 bases. Per the germline V gene, CDR1 is SGHVS and CDR2 is FNYEAQ. This CDR3 contains 19 residues. Trimming removed 1 base from V and 6 bases from J; junction bases left unmatched: 15. This CDR3 is CASSLEGYSGGFSNSPLHF. CDR3 coding DNA: TGTGCCAGCAGCTTAGAAGGGTACTCAGGGGGTTTCTCTAATTCACCCCTCCACTTT.

This chain joins TRBV20-1 and TRBJ1-1; no definite D call. Germline V gene lookup returns CDR1 DFQATT and CDR2 SNEGSKA (reference sequence). The CDR3 spans 11 residues. V was clipped by 6 bases and J by 3 bases, with 8 bases between them. The CDR3 sequence: CSAPIHTEAFF. The CDR3 DNA is TGCAGTGCACCAATCCACACTGAAGCTTTCTTT.

This clonotype was recorded a few times. The J gene is TRBJ1-1, the V gene TRBV20-1; D call uncertain. Germline values: CDR1 DFQATT, CDR2 SNEGSKA (reference sequence). Trimming cost V 2 bases and J 2 bases, with 9 bases left between them. The CDR3 is 13 amino acids. Written as DNA, the CDR3 is TGCAGTGCTAGACGACAACCCAACACTGAAGCTTTCTTT. Translation gives CSARRQPNTEAFF.

The chain couples TRBV29-1 to TRBJ2-7; 7 nucleotides match TRBD1. Germline V lookup: CDR1 SQVTM, CDR2 ANQGSEA. This CDR3 has 11 residues. Germline trimming cut 7 bases from V and 6 bases from J; bases unmatched to any gene: 6. This CDR3 is CSATAGGEQYF. The CDR3 DNA follows: TGCAGCGCAACCGCAGGGGGCGAGCAGTACTTC.

This chain links TRBV5-6 with TRBJ1-1; D not resolved. The CDR3 covers 14 residues. Germline V lookup: CDR1 SGHDT, CDR2 YYEEEE. V was cut by 0 bases and J by 2 bases, with 8 bases left in between. The CDR3 region is CASSLGIQNTEAFF. CDR3 nucleotide sequence: TGTGCCAGCAGCTTGGGTATCCAAAACACTGAAGCTTTCTTT. The whole variable domain, filled in from reference TRBV5-6 and TRBJ1-1, reads DAGVTQSPTHLIKTRGQQVTLRCSPKSGHDTVSWYQQALGQGPQFIFQYYEEEERQRGNFPDRFSGHQFPNYSSELNVNALLLGDSALYLCASSLGIQNTEAFFGQGTRLTVV.